The 30 T cell receptor beta chains reported below all come from one sample, sequenced in a study of blood T cell repertoires in COVID-19. Profiled with immunoSEQ multiplex PCR; TCRdb holds only in-frame clones, not every one. The sample records fewer than 500,000 clones, 75% to 90% being singletons. Sequenced material: PBMCs or T cells enriched from blood (not recorded which). The receptors derive from a woman aged 18-29 years who had recovered from COVID-19.

The chain combines TRBV30 with TRBJ1-4; no firm D call. The germline V and J ends were trimmed by 2 bases and 0 bases, with 7 bases remaining between them. The CDR3 consists of 14 residues. CDR1 is GTSNPN and CDR2 is SVGIG in the germline V gene (reference sequence). The CDR3 DNA is TGTGCCTGGAGTCAATTCACAACTAATGAAAAACTGTTTTTT. Residues: CAWSQFTTNEKLFF. The full variable domain, its missing parts supplied by reference TRBV30 and TRBJ1-4, is SQTIHQWPATLVQPVGSPLSLECTVEGTSNPNLYWYRQAAGRGLQLLFYSVGIGQISSEVPQNLSASRPQDRQFILSSKKLLLSDSGFYLCAWSQFTTNEKLFFGSGTQLSVL.

The chain uses TRBV5-5 and TRBJ1-2; maybe TRBD1 (5 bases). The V gene's germline CDR1 is SGHKS and CDR2 YYEKEE (reference sequence). V lost 4 bases and J 4 bases, leaving 17 bases between the germline ends. This CDR3 is built from 15 residues. CDR3 loop: CASSPNHRFFYGYTF. The CDR3 DNA follows: TGTGCCAGCAGCCCCAATCACAGGTTTTTCTATGGCTACACCTTC.

The V gene is TRBV10-2, the J gene TRBJ1-5, with D possibly TRBD1 on 6 matching bases. This CDR3 has 14 amino acids. CDR1 and CDR2 (germline): WSHSY, SAAADI. The ends were cut back, 6 bases at V and 3 bases at J, with 12 bases in the middle. For the CDR3, the DNA is TGCGCCAGCAGGAACGGACAGTTCAATCAGCCCCAGCATTTT. Translating gives CASRNGQFNQPQHF.

This chain's CDR3 is CATRTGGTEAFF. Here the CDR3 DNA reads TGTGCCACTAGGACAGGGGGCACTGAAGCTTTCTTT. The V gene is TRBV24-1, the J gene TRBJ1-1, with 10 bases lining up with TRBD1. CDR3 length equals 12 residues. Trimming removed 10 bases from V and 4 bases from J; junction bases left unmatched: 2. Germline lookup yields CDR1 KGHDR and CDR2 SFDVKD.

This rearrangement joins TRBV9 to TRBJ1-1, with D tentatively TRBD1 (5 bases). Trimming removed 3 bases at V and 1 base at J, with 7 bases between. This CDR3 region has 13 residues. Germline-derived CDR1 and CDR2 are SGDLS and YYNGEE. CDR3 residues: CASSGTRNTEAFF. The CDR3 DNA reads TGTGCCAGCAGCGGGACACGGAACACTGAAGCTTTCTTT.

The chain employs TRBV11-2 and TRBJ2-1; possible D gene TRBD2, 5 bases. Germline CDR1 SGHAT, CDR2 FQNNGV. This CDR3 comprises 17 residues. Deletions cut 2 bases from V and 0 bases from J, with 14 bases between. The CDR3 spells CASSLYLGTSSYNEQFF. The CDR3 coding sequence is TGTGCCAGCAGCTTATACCTAGGAACTAGCTCCTACAATGAGCAGTTCTTC.

The V call is TRBV5-8, the J call TRBJ2-7; 8 nucleotides line up with TRBD1. The CDR3 extends over 13 amino acids. Germline V lookup: CDR1 SGHTS, CDR2 YDEGEE. With V trimmed by 2 bases and J by 5 bases, 3 bases remained unmatched. CDR3 in DNA: TGTGCCAGCAGCTTTGGGGGACAGGACGAGCAGTACTTC. It yields the protein CASSFGGQDEQYF.

CDR3 nucleotide sequence: TGCGCCAGCACTCAGACAGGCGGGACTGAAGCTTTCTTT. Amino acid sequence: CASTQTGGTEAFF. The gene calls are TRBV10-1 and TRBJ1-1; a possible D gene is TRBD1 (6 bases). The CDR3 covers 13 residues. V dropped 7 bases and J dropped 5 bases, with 14 bases sitting between them. Per germline, CDR1 WNHNN and CDR2 SYGVQD (reference sequence).

This chain uses TRBV6-5 with TRBJ1-1, with D perhaps TRBD1 (6 bases). V dropped 6 bases and J dropped 5 bases, with 16 bases sitting between them. Germline assignment: CDR1 MNHEY and CDR2 SVGAGI. The CDR3 contains 14 residues. The DNA of the CDR3 is TGTGCCAGCAGAGAGGGGGTGAGGGGGACTGAAGCTTTCTTT. Protein: CASREGVRGTEAFF.

The V gene is TRBV21-1, the J gene TRBJ2-5; no check of the table's D call, TRBD2, against the DNA was made. TRBV21-1 is termed a pseudogene. The CDR3 sequence is 16 residues long. The DNA of the CDR3 is TGTGCCAGCAGCAATAAACTAGCGGGGTATCAAGAGACCCAGTACTTC. Amino acids: CASSNKLAGYQETQYF.

The chain recombines TRBV2 with TRBJ1-5, with a weak D call TRBD1 (5 bases). The length of the CDR3 is 11 residues. V was pared by 6 bases and J by 9 bases, with 9 bases between. The germline V gene has CDR1 SNHLY and CDR2 FYNNEI. The CDR3 DNA reads TGTGCCAGCAGCCTCACAGGGCCCCAGCATTTT. It specifies CASSLTGPQHF.

This clone was recorded only once. V gene TRBV27 combines with J gene TRBJ1-1; D uncertain. Between the trimmed V and J ends, which lost 5 bases and 3 bases, there was a span of 13 bases. The CDR3 is made up of 14 amino acids. Germline V CDR1 and CDR2: MNHEY, SMNVEV (reference sequence). CDR3 DNA: TGTGCCAGCAGTCCAAGGGCGAGGGACACTGAAGCTTTCTTT. Its translation: CASSPRARDTEAFF.

The table lists this clone with a few counts. The chain combines TRBV20-1 with TRBJ1-1; possible D gene TRBD1, 6 bases. The V end was cut by 3 bases, the J end by 1 base, with 9 bases between. The CDR3 runs to 13 residues. The germline gives CDR1 DFQATT, CDR2 SNEGSKA (reference sequence). CDR3 coding DNA: TGCAGTGCTAGTAGGACAGCGAACACTGAAGCTTTCTTT. Protein: CSASRTANTEAFF.

This clone has a handful of counts. V usage is TRBV6-5 and J usage is TRBJ1-6; TRBD1 agrees at 7 bases. The J segment lost 10 bases and the V segment lost 0 bases, leaving 6 bases of the junction unmatched. Germline V gene sequence: CDR1 MNHEY, CDR2 SVGAGI. The CDR3 has 15 residues. In nucleotides, the CDR3 is TGTGCCAGCAGTTACTCGTGGCAAGGGGGCTCACCCCTCCACTTT. It translates to CASSYSWQGGSPLHF.

V gene TRBV5-4 combines with J gene TRBJ2-2; D unclear. CDR3 length equals 15 residues. Trimming shortened V by 0 bases and J by 3 bases, and 9 bases separated the two germline ends. Germline CDR1 SGHNT, CDR2 YYREEE (reference sequence). The CDR3 DNA follows: TGTGCCAGCAGCTTGGGGGCTTTGGACACCGGGGAGCTGTTTTTT. Its protein is CASSLGALDTGELFF. Full variable domain (outside the CDR3, taken from reference TRBV5-4 and TRBJ2-2): ETGVTQSPTHLIKTRGQQVTLRCSSQSGHNTVSWYQQALGQGPQFIFQYYREEENGRGNFPPRFSGLQFPNYSSELNVNALELDDSALYLCASSLGALDTGELFFGEGSRLTVL.

This clone appeared once. The chain has TRBV5-1 and TRBJ2-7; 9 nucleotides agree with TRBD1. The CDR3 is made up of 16 amino acids. Germline trimming cut 0 bases from V and 7 bases from J; bases unmatched to any gene: 11. Germline CDR1 and CDR2: SGHRS and YFSETQ. DNA of the CDR3: TGCGCCAGCAGCTTGGTAACGGGACAGGGAGCCAGAGAGCAGTACTTC. It is translated as CASSLVTGQGAREQYF.

The chain links TRBV5-6 to TRBJ1-3, with D tentatively TRBD1 (6 bases). The CDR3 has 19 residues. CDR1 and CDR2 (germline): SGHDT, YYEEEE. Between the trimmed V and J ends, which lost 2 bases and 1 base, there was a span of 22 bases. The CDR3 bases are TGTGCCAGCAGCTTATTGGGCGAGGGGGAAAAGGATTCTGGAAACACCATATATTTT. It codes for CASSLLGEGEKDSGNTIYF.

The chain is built from TRBV19 and TRBJ1-1; maybe TRBD1 (6 bases). The CDR3 has 14 amino acids. Germline V gene lookup returns CDR1 LNHDA and CDR2 SQIVND (reference sequence). V was shortened by 7 bases and J by 3 bases, with 15 bases between the two germline ends. The DNA of the CDR3 is TGTGCCAGTAACCCGTCAGGGGCGGACACTGAAGCTTTCTTT. As protein: CASNPSGADTEAFF.

The chain recombines TRBV11-2 with TRBJ2-7; a weak D match, TRBD1 (6 bases). The V gene lost 1 base and the J gene lost 0 bases, with 10 bases spanning the gap. Germline loops: CDR1 SGHAT, CDR2 FQNNGV. The CDR3 is 15 amino acids. CDR3 in DNA: TGTGCCAGCAGCTTAGGTACAGGGTACTCCTACGAGCAGTACTTC. Its translation is CASSLGTGYSYEQYF.

The J gene is TRBJ1-1, the V gene TRBV19, with D tentatively TRBD1 (6 bases). The CDR3 extends over 12 amino acids. Trimming took off 6 bases at V and 5 bases at J, with 10 bases between the two ends. The germline gives CDR1 LNHDA, CDR2 SQIVND (reference sequence). The CDR3, as DNA: TGTGCCAGTAGGGGACAAGGGACTGAAGCTTTCTTT. This sequence encodes CASRGQGTEAFF. Variable domain in full (rest from reference TRBV19 and TRBJ1-1): DGGITQSPKYLFRKEGQNVTLSCEQNLNHDAMYWYRQDPGQGLRLIYYSQIVNDFQKGDIAEGYSVSREKKESFPLTVTSAQKNPTAFYLCASRGQGTEAFFGQGTRLTVV.

The rearrangement links TRBV5-1 to TRBJ2-7; no reliable D call. Trimming removed 4 bases at V and 0 bases at J, with 20 bases between. This CDR3 contains 17 residues. Germline V gene lookup returns CDR1 SGHRS and CDR2 YFSETQ. The CDR3 reads CASSLYNTAVSSYEQYF. CDR3 DNA: TGCGCCAGCAGCCTATATAACACAGCCGTCAGCTCCTACGAGCAGTACTTC.

This clone showed up just once. This sequence joins TRBV5-1 and TRBJ2-7; 7 nucleotides align to TRBD1. The germline CDR1 and CDR2 sequences are SGHRS and YFSETQ. Germline trimming cut 4 bases from V and 3 bases from J; bases unmatched to any gene: 10. This CDR3 is 15 amino acids long. The CDR3 sequence is CASSTRQGIYYEQYF. The CDR3 nucleotides are TGCGCCAGCAGCACCCGACAGGGAATATACTACGAGCAGTACTTC.

The V and J genes are TRBV5-1 and TRBJ2-7, with a possible D match to TRBD2 (6 bases). V dropped 3 bases and J dropped 0 bases, with 16 bases sitting between them. The germline gives CDR1 SGHRS, CDR2 YFSETQ. The CDR3 totals 16 residues. This CDR3 is CASSSLPTGSSYEQYF. CDR3 bases: TGCGCCAGCAGCTCTCTCCCGACCGGGAGCTCCTACGAGCAGTACTTC.

The CDR3 coding sequence is TGTGCCAGTAGTATCGGGGGGACAGGCCAAGATACGCAGTATTTT. Residues: CASSIGGTGQDTQYF. This chain links TRBV19 with TRBJ2-3; D is possibly TRBD1 (8 bases). Trimming took off 3 bases at V and 5 bases at J, with 15 bases between the two ends. The germline V gene has CDR1 LNHDA and CDR2 SQIVND (reference sequence). CDR3 length equals 15 residues.

V usage is TRBV14 and J usage is TRBJ2-3, with D possibly matching TRBD2 (6 bases). Trimming removed 4 bases from V and 0 bases from J, with 11 bases in between. The CDR3 consists of 15 residues. Germline CDR1 SGHDN, CDR2 FVKESK. This CDR3 is CASSPRDFSTDTQYF. The CDR3 DNA is TGTGCCAGCAGCCCCCGGGACTTTAGCACAGATACGCAGTATTTT.

The chain links TRBV5-1 to TRBJ1-4, with TRBD1 matching 7 bases. Germline CDR1 reads SGHRS; CDR2 reads YFSETQ. V lost 2 bases, J lost 8 bases, and 9 bases stayed unmatched. The CDR3 length is 15 residues. The CDR3 loop is CASSLDRDGGEKLFF. Here the CDR3 DNA reads TGCGCCAGCAGCTTAGACAGGGACGGAGGAGAAAAACTGTTTTTT.

The chain has TRBV5-4 and TRBJ2-3, with 10 bases that match TRBD2. V gave up 2 bases and J gave up 4 bases; unmatched junction bases: 7. Germline V gene lookup returns CDR1 SGHNT and CDR2 YYREEE (reference sequence). The CDR3 loop spans 16 amino acids. CDR3 amino acids: CASSLAGGLGPDTQYF. The CDR3 coding sequence is TGTGCCAGCAGCTTAGCGGGGGGGCTTGGCCCAGATACGCAGTATTTT.

The count of this clone is one. The rearrangement links TRBV5-1 to TRBJ1-3; a weak D match, TRBD1 (5 bases). CDR3 length equals 16 residues. Between the trimmed V and J ends, which lost 4 bases and 0 bases, there was a span of 14 bases. Germline V CDR1 and CDR2: SGHRS, YFSETQ. The CDR3 here is CASSLNSQGSGNTIYF. The CDR3 region has the DNA TGCGCCAGCAGCCTTAACTCCCAGGGCTCTGGAAACACCATATATTTT.

For this clone: This specimen includes other DNA sequences encoding the same CDR3. The J gene is TRBJ1-2, the V gene TRBV30; D is ambiguous. This CDR3 has 13 amino acids. Trimming took off 0 bases at V and 5 bases at J, with 10 bases between the two ends. The germline gives CDR1 GTSNPN, CDR2 SVGIG (reference sequence). The CDR3 reads CAWSVSGDYGYTF. For the CDR3, the DNA is TGTGCCTGGAGTGTATCCGGAGATTATGGCTACACCTTC.

This clone appeared many times. The V call is TRBV30, the J call TRBJ1-2; 10 bases align to TRBD1. Germline V lookup: CDR1 GTSNPN, CDR2 SVGIG (reference sequence). This CDR3 has 14 amino acids. The J segment lost 4 bases and the V segment lost 5 bases, leaving 7 bases of the junction unmatched. The CDR3 sequence: CAWGLTGGIYGYTF. The CDR3 DNA is TGTGCCTGGGGATTGACAGGGGGCATCTATGGCTACACCTTC. Drawing the rest from reference TRBV30 and TRBJ1-2, the complete variable domain is SQTIHQWPATLVQPVGSPLSLECTVEGTSNPNLYWYRQAAGRGLQLLFYSVGIGQISSEVPQNLSASRPQDRQFILSSKKLLLSDSGFYLCAWGLTGGIYGYTFGSGTRLTVV.